This passage covers 6 T cell receptor beta chains from one sample sequenced in a study of cytomegalovirus exposure and HLA in healthy donors. Amplification used 60 Vbeta primers and 13 Jbeta primers. Produced via immunoSEQ multiplex PCR; TCRdb's table is partial and in-frame only. The sample includes 90,000 to 100,000 clones, 65% of them seen just once. Specimen: PBMCs. The receptor source for this set is a boy aged 5-17 years in good health and CMV-seropositive.

With respect to this clone: One end of the junction is discordant with germline, which a read error may explain. The V call is TRBV4-1, the J call TRBJ1-5; TRBD1 matches at 7 bases. The CDR3 consists of 17 residues. CDR1 and CDR2 (germline): MGHRA, YSYEKL. CDR3 in amino acids: CASSQGDSFSGGQPQNF. The CDR3 coding sequence is TGCGCCAGCAGCCAAGGGGACAGCTTTAGTGGCGGCCAGCCCCAGAATTTT.

The J gene is TRBJ1-1, the V gene TRBV29-1, with D tentatively TRBD1 (5 bases). Germline assignment: CDR1 SQVTM and CDR2 ANQGSEA. The CDR3 has 13 residues. V was shortened by 4 bases and J by 5 bases, with 14 bases between the two germline ends. Written as DNA, the CDR3 is TGCAGCGTTGTTCCCGGGGGGATGACTGAAGCTTTCTTT. Translation: CSVVPGGMTEAFF.

This clone showed up just once. The J gene is TRBJ1-1, the V gene TRBV5-1; D is perhaps TRBD1 (6 bases). V was shortened by 0 bases and J by 3 bases, with 9 bases between the two germline ends. CDR1 and CDR2 (germline): SGHRS, YFSETQ. The CDR3 consists of 14 residues. CDR3: CASSLARGYTEAFF. As DNA, the CDR3 is TGCGCCAGCAGCTTGGCTAGGGGGTACACTGAAGCTTTCTTT.

This clone was observed once. The chain carries TRBV18 and TRBJ1-2; 8 nucleotides match TRBD1. Germline CDR1 reads KGHSH; CDR2 reads LQKENI. This CDR3 comprises 14 residues. V lost 2 bases, J lost 3 bases, and 2 bases stayed unmatched. CDR3 loop: CASSPKQGDYGYTF. The CDR3 DNA sequence: TGTGCCAGCTCACCAAAACAGGGGGACTATGGCTACACCTTC.

This clone appeared a few times. The rearrangement links TRBV7-9 to TRBJ2-3, with D tentatively TRBD2 (6 bases). Germline V gene sequence: CDR1 SEHNR, CDR2 FQNEAQ (reference sequence). The CDR3 loop spans 15 amino acids. Trimming removed 1 base at V and 5 bases at J, with 13 bases between. DNA of the CDR3: TGTGCCAGCAGCTTAGGTCAGGGAGGTATAGATACGCAGTATTTT. This gives the protein CASSLGQGGIDTQYF.

This chain uses TRBV9 with TRBJ1-4; TRBD1 matches at 7 bases. This CDR3 region has 16 residues. Germline V gene data show CDR1 as SGDLS and CDR2 as YYNGEE. The junction had 16 bases not matched to a gene; V was cut back by 4 bases and J by 10 bases. DNA for the CDR3: TGTGCCAGCAGCCCCCGACAGGGCAAGCATAAGGGAAAACTGTTTTTT. This sequence encodes CASSPRQGKHKGKLFF.